This entry features one TCR beta chain sequence. Its antigen is unknown. Naive CD8 populations comprised CD45RO-negative cells positively selected for CCR7, excluding terminally differentiated effector memory CD45RA+ cells. The data belong to a study of shared clonotypes between healthy human individuals. Data came from immunoSEQ multiplex PCR; TCRdb stores just in-frame clones and leaves some out. The sample lists about 1.9 million clones; roughly 95% were seen once. Notes on the study in general: Sequencing depth was expected to affect clonotype sharing among donors. Although depth was large, rarefaction showed that sequencing of the sorted subsets was incomplete. Naive subsets, compared against memory subsets, generally had larger estimated richness values.

The source of this sequence is a man aged 18-30 years in good health. Some clones in this sample may be carry-over from other donors' samples. The sample taken for sequencing was naive CD8+ T cells from PBMCs.

CDR3 loop: CASSQDRHQRRYNEQFF. DNA for the CDR3: TGCGCCAGCAGCCAAGATCGTCACCAGCGGCGGTACAATGAGCAGTTCTTC. V is TRBV4-3 and J is TRBJ2-1, with a weak D call TRBD2 (5 bases). V was trimmed by 0 bases and J by 4 bases, leaving 16 bases between them. The V gene's germline CDR1 is LGHNA and CDR2 YSLEER. This CDR3 has 17 amino acids.